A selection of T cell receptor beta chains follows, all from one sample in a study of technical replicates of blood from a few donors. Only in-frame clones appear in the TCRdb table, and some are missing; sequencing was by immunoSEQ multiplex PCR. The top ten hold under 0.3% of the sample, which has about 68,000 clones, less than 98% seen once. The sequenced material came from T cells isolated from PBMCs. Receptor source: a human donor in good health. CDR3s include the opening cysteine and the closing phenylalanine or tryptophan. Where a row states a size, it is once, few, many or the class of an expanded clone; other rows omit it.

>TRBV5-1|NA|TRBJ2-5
CASSLAGAGMAETQYF
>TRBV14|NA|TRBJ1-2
CASSPGPGGYTF
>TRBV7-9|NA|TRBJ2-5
CASSLGYESPNF
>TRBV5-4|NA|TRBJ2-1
CASSLAASGRAAEQFF
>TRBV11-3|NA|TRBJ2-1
CASSLEQDNEQFF
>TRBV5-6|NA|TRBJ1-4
CASRLRTGGSEKLFF
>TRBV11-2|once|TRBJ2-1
CASNPGDTRGNEQFF
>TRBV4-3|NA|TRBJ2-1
CASSQEFEGGPVNEQFF
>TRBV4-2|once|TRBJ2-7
CASSQEWESEQYF
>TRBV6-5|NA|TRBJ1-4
CASSYSRFNEKLFF
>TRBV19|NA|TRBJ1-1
CASTGTGMTEAFF
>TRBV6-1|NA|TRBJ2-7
CASTGAGGPYEQYF
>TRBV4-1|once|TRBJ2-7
CASSPPPGRGDEQYF
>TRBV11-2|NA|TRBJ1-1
CASSLSRSGDTEAFF
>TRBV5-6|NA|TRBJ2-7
CASSRGHFGEQYF
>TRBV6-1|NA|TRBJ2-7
CASRRVRGAYEQYF
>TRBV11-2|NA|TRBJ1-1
CASSLQGQVGVEAFF
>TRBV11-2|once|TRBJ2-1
CASSLDLETSGSGSYNEQFF
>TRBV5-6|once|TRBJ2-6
CASSLVVEGSGANVLTF
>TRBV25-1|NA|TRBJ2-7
CASSELGGLYEQYF
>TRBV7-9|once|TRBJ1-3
CASSLTDRVGHTIYF
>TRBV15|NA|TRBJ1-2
CATSRDKGTGVTYTF
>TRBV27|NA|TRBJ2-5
CASSISLDRVKETQYF
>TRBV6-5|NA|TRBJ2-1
CAAGSSYNEQFF
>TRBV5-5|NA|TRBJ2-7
CASSATSGTDPYEQYF
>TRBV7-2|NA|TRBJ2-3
CASSLGEREVFADTQYF
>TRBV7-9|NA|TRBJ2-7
CASTLGGGSYEQYF
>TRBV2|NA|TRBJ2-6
CASSEALSGANVLTF
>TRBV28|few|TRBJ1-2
CASSLLGVGYGYTF
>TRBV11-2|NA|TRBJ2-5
CASSLQLETQYF
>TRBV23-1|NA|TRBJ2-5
CASSQSVGGWYF
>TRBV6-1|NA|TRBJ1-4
CASRSGETNEKLFF
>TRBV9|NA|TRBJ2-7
CASSPGTDSYEQYF
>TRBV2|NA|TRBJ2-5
CASSDLAGGETQYF
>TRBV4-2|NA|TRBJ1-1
CASSPGQGQNTEAFF
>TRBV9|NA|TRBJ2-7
CASSPASGRLYEQYF
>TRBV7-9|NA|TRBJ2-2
CASSFPPNTGELFF